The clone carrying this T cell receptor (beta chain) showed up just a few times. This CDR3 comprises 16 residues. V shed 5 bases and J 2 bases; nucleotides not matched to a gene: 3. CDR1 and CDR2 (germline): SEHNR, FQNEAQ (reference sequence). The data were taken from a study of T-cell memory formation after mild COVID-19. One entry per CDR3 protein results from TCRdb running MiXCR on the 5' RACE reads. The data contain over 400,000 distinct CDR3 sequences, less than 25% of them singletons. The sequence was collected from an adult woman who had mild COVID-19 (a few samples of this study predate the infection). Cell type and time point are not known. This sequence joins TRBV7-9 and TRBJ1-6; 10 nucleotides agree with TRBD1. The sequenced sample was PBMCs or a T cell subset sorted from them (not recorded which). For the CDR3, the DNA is TGTGCCAGCAGCCCGGGGACAGGGGCCTATAATTCACCCCTCCACTTT. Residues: CASSPGTGAYNSPLHF.